These T cell receptor beta chains were read from a single sample in a study of T cells after yellow fever vaccination. TCRdb independently ran MiXCR on the 5' RACE reads; one entry per CDR3 protein. This sample has roughly 250,000 distinct CDR3 sequences, with 10% to 15% found just once. Sequences were derived from CD4+ T cells sorted from PBMCs, sampled 45 days after the yellow fever booster vaccination. The receptors originated from a man aged 30 to 39 who received the YFV17D yellow fever vaccine. Each CDR3 is given with its conserved first and last residue. D genes are given only for firm matches. Size is stated for part of the rows, as once, few or many counts, or as a class when the clone is expanded.

abundance	v_gene	j_gene	d_gene	CDR3nt	CDR3aa
few	TRBV29-1	TRBJ2-7	.	TGCAGCGTTGAGGCTCAGGGAGAAACCTACGAGCAGTACTTC	CSVEAQGETYEQYF
few	TRBV7-6	TRBJ2-3	.	TGTGCCAGCAGCTTGCTAGTAACAGATACGCAGTATTTT	CASSLLVTDTQYF
.	TRBV20-1	TRBJ2-1	.	TGCAGTGCCCGGCCTCACAATGAGCAGTTCTTC	CSARPHNEQFF
few	TRBV2	TRBJ2-1	TRBD2	TGTGCCAGCGTCGGAAGCGGGAGTAGGTACAATGAGCAGTTCTTC	CASVGSGSRYNEQFF
many	TRBV5-5	TRBJ2-6	.	TGTGCCAGCAGCTTGTTCATCTCTGGGGCCAACGTCCTGACTTTC	CASSLFISGANVLTF
few	TRBV20-1	TRBJ2-7	.	TGCAGTGCTAGACCTCCGGCCATATCCTACGAGCAGTACTTC	CSARPPAISYEQYF
.	TRBV4-2	TRBJ2-5	TRBD1	TGTGCCAGCAGCCACCCCGGGACAGGTGAAGAGACCCAGTACTTC	CASSHPGTGEETQYF
.	TRBV27	TRBJ2-7	.	TGTGCCAGCAGTCCCCTCCCCGGGACTGGCATCTACGAGCAGTACTTC	CASSPLPGTGIYEQYF
few	TRBV6-5	TRBJ2-3	.	TGTGCCAGCGGAAGTGTCACAGATACGCAGTATTTT	CASGSVTDTQYF
.	TRBV7-8	TRBJ1-3	TRBD1	TGTGCCAGCAGTCGGCGGACAGGTCCTGGAAACACCATATATTTT	CASSRRTGPGNTIYF
few	TRBV5-1	TRBJ1-2	.	TGCGCCAGCAGCTTGGACTCCTTGGGCTATGGCTACACCTTC	CASSLDSLGYGYTF
few	TRBV20-1	TRBJ1-3	.	TGCAGCGCTAGGAGGGGGGGCTCTGGAAACACCATATATTTT	CSARRGGSGNTIYF
once	TRBV30	TRBJ2-7	.	TGTGCCTGGGACAGGGAGGTTTTGTACTTC	CAWDREVLYF
.	TRBV28	TRBJ1-3	.	TGTGCCAGCAGTGACCACGGGACCCCAAGTCGAGGAAACACCATATATTTT	CASSDHGTPSRGNTIYF
.	TRBV6-5	TRBJ2-5	.	TGTGCCAGCAGTTCGTGGGTGGCCGTTGAGACCCAGTACTTC	CASSSWVAVETQYF
many	TRBV20-1	TRBJ2-1	TRBD2	TGCAGTGCTAGAGGGGGGGCTAGCGGGTCTCAGTTCTTC	CSARGGASGSQFF
few	TRBV10-3	TRBJ1-4	.	TGTGCCATCAGTGAGTCGGCGGAGGAAAAACTGTTTTTT	CAISESAEEKLFF
.	TRBV4-3	TRBJ2-4	TRBD2	TGCGCCAGCAGCCATAAGGGACTAGCGGGGAGCAAAAACATTCAGTACTTC	CASSHKGLAGSKNIQYF
few	TRBV6-1	TRBJ2-2	TRBD2	TGTGCCAGCAGTCGCCCGGGGACTAACGCGAACACCGGGGAGCTGTTTTTT	CASSRPGTNANTGELFF
.	TRBV11-2	TRBJ2-4	.	TGTGCCAGCAGCTTAGATCACGGCAGCTTAGTACTAGCCAAAAACATTCAGTACTTC	CASSLDHGSLVLAKNIQYF
.	TRBV4-2	TRBJ2-7	.	TGTGCCAGCAGCCAAGATTCGACAGTGAATGAGCAGTACTTC	CASSQDSTVNEQYF
many	TRBV29-1	TRBJ2-5	TRBD1	TGCAGCGTTGAAGTATCCGCAGGGGGGACCCAGTACTTC	CSVEVSAGGTQYF
few	TRBV20-1	TRBJ1-1	TRBD1	TGCAGTGCCGACCGGGACAGGGGGTTGCTGGGCACTGAAGCTTTCTTT	CSADRDRGLLGTEAFF
few	TRBV20-1	TRBJ2-5	TRBD1	TGCAGTGCTAGAATGGGACAGGACCAGTACTTC	CSARMGQDQYF
.	TRBV5-1	TRBJ2-1	TRBD2	TGCGCCAGCAGAACCGGGACTACCAATGAGCAGTTCTTC	CASRTGTTNEQFF
few	TRBV30	TRBJ1-1	.	TGTGCCTGGAGAAAACGGGTGGAAAGGGTGAACACTGAAGCTTTCTTT	CAWRKRVERVNTEAFF
.	TRBV5-1	TRBJ2-7	.	TGCGCCAGCAGCTTCAGTAGTGGAGCTTCCTACGAGCAGTACTTC	CASSFSSGASYEQYF
.	TRBV5-6	TRBJ2-5	.	TGTGCCAGCAGCTTTGGAACAGACCAAGAGACCCAGTACTTC	CASSFGTDQETQYF
.	TRBV27	TRBJ2-1	.	TGTGCCAGCAGTCGGAGGCATGAGCAGTTCTTC	CASSRRHEQFF
.	TRBV7-2	TRBJ2-1	TRBD2	TGTGCCAGCAGCTTAGCGGTACTAGCGGGAGGGTACAATGAGCAGTTCTTC	CASSLAVLAGGYNEQFF
.	TRBV7-9	TRBJ1-3	.	TGTGCCAGTCAACAGGAGAACACCATATATTTT	CASQQENTIYF
.	TRBV10-3	TRBJ2-7	TRBD2	TGTGCCGCCCGGCAGCGGGAGATTTACGAGCAGTACTTC	CAARQREIYEQYF
few	TRBV6-2/TRBV6-3	TRBJ1-5	.	TGTGCCAGCAGTGGGGGGCGGGGGCCGCTACGGCCCCAGCATTTT	CASSGGRGPLRPQHF
.	TRBV28	TRBJ1-6	TRBD1	TGTGCCAGCAGAGAGGACAGGGCGAAGATCTCACCCCTCCACTTT	CASREDRAKISPLHF
.	TRBV4-3	TRBJ1-1	.	TGCGCCAGCAGCCGGCGGGGGAACGGTGAAGCTTTCTTT	CASSRRGNGEAFF
few	TRBV3-1	TRBJ2-7	.	TGTGCCAGCAGCCAAGATCAACAGGCCATCAGCTACGAGCAGTACTTC	CASSQDQQAISYEQYF
few	TRBV12-3/TRBV12-4	TRBJ1-5	.	TGTGCCAGCCAGGTTTCGACAGATGATCAGCCCCAGCATTTT	CASQVSTDDQPQHF
.	TRBV10-3	TRBJ1-5	TRBD1	TGTGCCACCGATGGCGGTGGACAGGGGGCAGGTCAGCCCCAGCATTTT	CATDGGGQGAGQPQHF
few	TRBV7-9	TRBJ2-2	TRBD2	TGTGCCAGCACCGGGGGGACCACGAACACCGGGGAGCTGTTTTTT	CASTGGTTNTGELFF
.	TRBV12-3/TRBV12-4	TRBJ2-6	TRBD1	TGTGCCAGCAGCCTGGGACAGGTTCACTCTGGGGCCAACGTCCTGACTTTC	CASSLGQVHSGANVLTF
.	TRBV20-1	TRBJ2-1	.	TGCAGTGCTAGCCTTGTGACAAACAAACTGGGGAATGAGCAGTTCTTC	CSASLVTNKLGNEQFF
few	TRBV12-3/TRBV12-4	TRBJ2-7	TRBD2	TGTGCCAGCAGTTCTAGCGGGTCCACCTACGAGCAGTACTTC	CASSSSGSTYEQYF
.	TRBV23-1	TRBJ2-1	TRBD2	TGCGCCAGCAGTCAAAGGACTAGCGGGAGGTCGAGCTCCTACAATGAGCAGTTCTTC	CASSQRTSGRSSSYNEQFF
.	TRBV7-9	TRBJ2-5	.	TGTGCCATTAGTGGGGCTGAGACCCAGTACTTC	CAISGAETQYF
.	TRBV6-2/TRBV6-3	TRBJ1-1	TRBD1	TGTGCCAGCAGCCTGACAGGGAGCCGGTCCCTGGACACTGAAGCTTTCTTT	CASSLTGSRSLDTEAFF
few	TRBV7-9	TRBJ1-1	.	TGTGCCAGCAGCTTACGTCCCCCAGGGACTGAAGCTTTCTTT	CASSLRPPGTEAFF
.	TRBV29-1	TRBJ2-7	.	TGCAGCGTTGAACGGGACGGACCCTACGAGCAGTACTTC	CSVERDGPYEQYF
few	TRBV5-1	TRBJ2-7	.	TGCGCCAGCAGGTCTCTCCACGAGCAGTACTTC	CASRSLHEQYF
few	TRBV15	TRBJ2-2	.	TGTGCCACCAGCAGAGATCTGTCAGCCGGGGAGCTGTTTTTT	CATSRDLSAGELFF
.	TRBV20-1	TRBJ2-5	.	TGCAGTGCTAGTCCGGAGGCCCTCCCCCAGTACTTC	CSASPEALPQYF
few	TRBV6-4	TRBJ2-7	.	TGTGCCAGCAGTGACTCGGGAGCCGACTGTGGGGACGAGCAGTACTTC	CASSDSGADCGDEQYF
few	TRBV2	TRBJ1-1	.	TGTGCCAGCAGCGACACCCTGAACACTGAAGCTTTCTTT	CASSDTLNTEAFF
.	TRBV6-1	TRBJ1-1	.	TGTGCCAGCAGTAAGGCGGGGGGTGGGAACACTGAAGCTTTCTTT	CASSKAGGGNTEAFF